The 19 T cell receptor beta chains given below trace back to one sample, sequenced in a study of shared clonotypes between healthy human individuals. The table came from immunoSEQ multiplex PCR; TCRdb's copy has only in-frame clones and leaves some out. The sample lists 400,000 or so clones, about 96% occurring once. Sequencing input: memory CD8+ T cells sorted from blood. Subset reported: CD45RO+ cells pooled with CCR7-negative TemRA cells. These TCRs come from a man between 25 and 39 years old in good health.

The chain joins TRBV6-1 to TRBJ1-1; 8 bases align to TRBD1. Germline trimming cut 6 bases from V and 8 bases from J; bases unmatched to any gene: 11. Germline CDR1 MNHNS, CDR2 SASEGT. This CDR3 comprises 14 residues. CDR3 residues: CASRVGQARGEAFF. For the CDR3, the DNA is TGTGCCAGCAGAGTGGGACAGGCCCGCGGGGAAGCTTTCTTT.

In its sample, this clone was seen once. This chain uses TRBV30 with TRBJ2-7; D possibly corresponds to TRBD2 (6 bases). Looked up from germline, CDR1 is GTSNPN and CDR2 is SVGIG (reference sequence). The CDR3 totals 12 residues. Trimming removed 4 bases from V and 4 bases from J, with 11 bases in between. CDR3 DNA: TGTGCCTGGACGGGAGTCGGGTACGAGCAGTACTTC. Translating it yields CAWTGVGYEQYF.

This rearrangement joins TRBV4-2 to TRBJ2-1, with D unclear. The CDR3 is made up of 15 amino acids. Germline V lookup: CDR1 LGHNA, CDR2 YNFKEQ. Trimming took 3 bases from V and 0 from J, leaving 9 bases between them. The CDR3 loop reads CASSQDPSSYNEQFF. For the CDR3, the DNA is TGTGCCAGCAGCCAGGACCCCAGCTCCTACAATGAGCAGTTCTTC.

This clone was detected only once. V usage is TRBV9 and J usage is TRBJ1-2; D not certain. V was shortened by 0 bases and J by 2 bases, with 8 bases between the two germline ends. CDR1 is SGDLS, CDR2 YYNGEE, per germline. The CDR3 loop spans 14 amino acids. CDR3 in amino acids: CASSVAPLNYGYTF. CDR3 bases: TGTGCCAGCAGCGTAGCCCCCCTCAACTATGGCTACACCTTC.

The chain carries TRBV7-9 and TRBJ1-1; 7 nucleotides match TRBD1. J gave up 6 bases and V 5 bases, and 12 bases lay outside the gene matches. CDR1 and CDR2 (germline): SEHNR, FQNEAQ (reference sequence). This CDR3 has 15 residues. The CDR3 sequence is CASSAGTAKVAEAFF. The CDR3 DNA reads TGTGCCAGCAGCGCGGGGACAGCGAAGGTAGCTGAAGCTTTCTTT.

The chain combines TRBV28 with TRBJ2-7; no definite D call. The CDR3 sequence is 15 residues long. V was shortened by 2 bases and J by 2 bases, with 13 bases between the two germline ends. In germline, CDR1 is MDHEN, CDR2 SYDVKM. The CDR3 DNA sequence: TGTGCCAGCAGTTTAGATTCCGCTTACCCCTACGAGCAGTACTTC. Translating gives CASSLDSAYPYEQYF.

This clone was observed once. V gene TRBV9 combines with J gene TRBJ1-3, with TRBD1 identical over 8 bases. The CDR3 is 19 residues long. The germline gives CDR1 SGDLS, CDR2 YYNGEE. The V and J ends lost 3 bases and 0 bases, in that order; junction bases with no gene match: 14. Here the CDR3 reads CASSAGQGSTLSSGNTIYF. CDR3 nucleotide sequence: TGTGCCAGCAGCGCAGGACAGGGCTCTACGCTGAGCTCTGGAAACACCATATATTTT.

The V gene is TRBV11-2, the J gene TRBJ2-2; D uncertain. With 1 base removed from V and 3 bases from J, the gap between germline ends came to 9 bases. Germline lookup yields CDR1 SGHAT and CDR2 FQNNGV. CDR3 length equals 15 residues. This CDR3 reads CASSLVSLYTGELFF. In DNA form, the CDR3 reads TGTGCCAGCAGCTTAGTGAGCCTTTACACCGGGGAGCTGTTTTTT.

About this clone: Other nucleotide sequences in the sample specify the same CDR3. The chain links TRBV30 to TRBJ1-2; D is ambiguous. This CDR3 region has 11 residues. In germline, CDR1 is GTSNPN, CDR2 SVGIG (reference sequence). V was pared by 0 bases and J by 4 bases, with 3 bases between. CDR3 DNA: TGTGCCTGGAGTGTAACCTATGGCTACACCTTC. Protein: CAWSVTYGYTF.

CDR3: CAINGDSSYEQYF. CDR3 DNA: TGTGCCATCAATGGTGACAGCTCCTACGAGCAGTACTTC. The chain employs TRBV10-3 and TRBJ2-7; a possible D gene is TRBD1 (5 bases). Trimming pared 7 bases from V and 0 bases from J, leaving 10 bases between. Germline CDR1 ENHRY, CDR2 SYGVKD. The CDR3 length is 13 residues.

Note on this clone: A junction boundary mismatches the germline segment, possibly from a read error. The V and J genes are TRBV4-1 and TRBJ1-2, with 9 bases identical to TRBD1. CDR1 and CDR2 (germline): MGHRA, YSYEKL. The CDR3 runs to 14 residues. CDR3 coding DNA: TGCGCCAGCAGACAAGGACAGGGGAGCTATGGCTACACCTTC. This codes for CASRQGQGSYGYTF.

The chain employs TRBV18 and TRBJ2-3; D gene unclear. The ends were cut back, 2 bases at V and 6 bases at J, with 9 bases in the middle. Germline V gene sequence: CDR1 KGHSH, CDR2 LQKENI. The CDR3 consists of 13 residues. In DNA form, the CDR3 reads TGTGCCAGCTCACCAAACGCCAAGGATACGCAGTATTTT. Translated, it gives CASSPNAKDTQYF.

This chain links TRBV7-8 with TRBJ2-7, with TRBD1 matching over 11 bases. The V gene end was trimmed by 6 bases and the J gene end by 1 base; junction bases not matched to a gene: 2. This CDR3 has 14 residues. In germline, CDR1 is SGHVS, CDR2 FQNEAQ. The CDR3 sequence: CASSWDRGSYEQYF. CDR3 DNA: TGTGCCAGCAGTTGGGACAGGGGGTCCTACGAGCAGTACTTC.

The chain uses TRBV11-2 and TRBJ2-1; 9 positions match TRBD2. J lost 4 bases, V lost 2 bases, and 9 bases had no gene match. From germline, CDR1 is SGHAT and CDR2 FQNNGV. The CDR3 runs 17 residues. The CDR3 sequence is CASSLYAGGPGYNEQFF. The DNA of the CDR3 is TGTGCCAGCAGCTTATATGCGGGAGGGCCGGGATACAATGAGCAGTTCTTC.

DNA of the CDR3: TGTGCCAGCAGCGCGGGACGCGGGTCCTACGAGCAGTACTTC. Its protein product is CASSAGRGSYEQYF. The chain combines TRBV4-2 with TRBJ2-7, with D possibly being TRBD2 (6 bases). Germline V lookup: CDR1 LGHNA, CDR2 YNFKEQ. This CDR3 is built from 14 residues. With 5 bases removed from V and 1 base from J, the gap between germline ends came to 12 bases.

The rearrangement joins TRBV19 to TRBJ2-1, with no clear D. Germline V lookup: CDR1 LNHDA, CDR2 SQIVND (reference sequence). The CDR3 loop spans 13 amino acids. Trimming stripped 6 bases from V and 7 bases from J, with 13 bases between. This CDR3 reads CASSRAVDNEQFF. CDR3 nucleotide sequence: TGTGCCAGTAGCCGGGCCGTAGATAATGAGCAGTTCTTC.

The V call is TRBV29-1, the J call TRBJ2-7; perhaps D is TRBD1 or TRBD2 (5 bases each). In germline, CDR1 is SQVTM, CDR2 ANQGSEA. V was cut by 4 bases and J by 3 bases, with 10 bases left in between. This CDR3 has 12 residues. CDR3 nucleotide sequence: TGCAGCGTTGGCCTGGGGGACTACGAGCAGTACTTC. As protein: CSVGLGDYEQYF.

The chain uses TRBV10-3 and TRBJ1-3, with D possibly TRBD1 on 5 matching bases. This CDR3 region has 13 residues. Trimming took 10 bases from V and 0 from J, leaving 10 bases between them. Germline-derived CDR1 and CDR2 are ENHRY and SYGVKD. CDR3 loop: CATTGHSGNTIYF. In DNA, the CDR3 is TGTGCCACCACAGGCCACTCTGGAAACACCATATATTTT.

The V and J genes are TRBV9 and TRBJ2-3; 10 bases agree with TRBD2. Germline V lookup: CDR1 SGDLS, CDR2 YYNGEE. With V trimmed by 3 bases and J by 0 bases, 10 bases remained unmatched. This CDR3 has 18 residues. The CDR3 DNA reads TGTGCCAGCAGCGACTCCTTCGAGACTAGCGGGAGCACAGATACGCAGTATTTT. Translated, it gives CASSDSFETSGSTDTQYF.